These T cell receptor beta chains were read from a single sample in a study of blood T cell repertoires in COVID-19. The repertoire was sequenced with immunoSEQ multiplex PCR; TCRdb's copy has only in-frame clones and lacks some. The data show 250,000 or so clones, approximately 85% seen once. The source material was PBMCs or T cells enriched from blood (not recorded which). These TCRs come from a woman aged 50 to 60 who had recovered from COVID-19. Both conserved end residues are part of each CDR3. The order of the fields is clone size, J gene, V gene, D gene, CDR3 protein, CDR3 DNA. A D gene is named only where the DNA matches it firmly. Part of the rows lack a size; the others show once, few, many or a class for expanded clones.

clone_size: .
j_call: TRBJ2-7
v_call: TRBV5-1
d_call: .
cdr3_aa: CASSLNPAYEQYF
cdr3_nt: TGCGCCAGCAGCTTGAATCCTGCCTACGAGCAGTACTTC

clone_size: .
j_call: TRBJ1-3
v_call: TRBV21-1
d_call: .
cdr3_aa: CASSPGWLSGNTIYF
cdr3_nt: TGTGCCAGCTCCCCAGGGTGGTTGTCTGGAAACACCATATATTTT

clone_size: few
j_call: TRBJ1-1
v_call: TRBV5-8
d_call: .
cdr3_aa: CASYRGTEAFF
cdr3_nt: TGTGCCAGCTATCGAGGGACTGAAGCTTTCTTT

clone_size: .
j_call: TRBJ2-7
v_call: TRBV10-3
d_call: TRBD1
cdr3_aa: CATAGGAAYEQYF
cdr3_nt: TGTGCCACCGCAGGGGGCGCCGCCTACGAGCAGTACTTC

clone_size: .
j_call: TRBJ2-1
v_call: TRBV7-2
d_call: TRBD2
cdr3_aa: CASSFASGRYNEQFF
cdr3_nt: TGTGCCAGCAGCTTTGCTAGCGGGAGGTACAATGAGCAGTTCTTC

clone_size: .
j_call: TRBJ2-7
v_call: TRBV7-2
d_call: TRBD1
cdr3_aa: CASSLRQGAAYEQYF
cdr3_nt: TGTGCCAGCAGCTTACGGCAGGGGGCAGCCTACGAGCAGTACTTC

clone_size: .
j_call: TRBJ2-7
v_call: TRBV28
d_call: TRBD2
cdr3_aa: CASSSSGSGKFEQYF
cdr3_nt: TGTGCCAGCAGTTCGAGCGGGAGTGGAAAATTCGAGCAGTACTTC

clone_size: .
j_call: TRBJ2-1
v_call: TRBV19
d_call: TRBD2
cdr3_aa: CASSFGLAAINEQFF
cdr3_nt: TGTGCCAGTAGTTTCGGACTAGCGGCGATCAATGAGCAGTTCTTC

clone_size: .
j_call: TRBJ2-7
v_call: TRBV2
d_call: .
cdr3_aa: CASSWVRGKGEQYF
cdr3_nt: TGTGCCAGCAGTTGGGTCCGGGGGAAGGGCGAGCAGTACTTC

clone_size: once
j_call: TRBJ2-3
v_call: TRBV4-1
d_call: .
cdr3_aa: CASSPRAYADTQYF
cdr3_nt: TGCGCCAGCAGCCCAAGAGCCTATGCAGATACGCAGTATTTT

clone_size: .
j_call: TRBJ2-5
v_call: TRBV5-1
d_call: .
cdr3_aa: CASSSGKETQYF
cdr3_nt: TGCGCCAGCAGTTCAGGGAAGGAGACCCAGTACTTC

clone_size: .
j_call: TRBJ1-5
v_call: TRBV28
d_call: .
cdr3_aa: CASRLSGNQPQHF
cdr3_nt: TGTGCCAGCAGGCTCAGCGGTAATCAGCCCCAGCATTTT

clone_size: .
j_call: TRBJ2-7
v_call: TRBV3-1/TRBV3-2
d_call: TRBD2
cdr3_aa: CASSQGGLAGGLYEQYF
cdr3_nt: TGTGCCAGCAGCCAAGGTGGACTAGCGGGAGGGTTATACGAGCAGTACTTC

clone_size: .
j_call: TRBJ1-6
v_call: TRBV27
d_call: TRBD1
cdr3_aa: CASSSTGGRASPLHF
cdr3_nt: TGTGCCAGCAGTTCAACAGGGGGGAGAGCTTCACCCCTCCACTTT